These 2 T cell receptor beta chains were sequenced from one sample in a study of blood T cell repertoires in COVID-19. Repertoires were generated with immunoSEQ multiplex PCR, while TCRdb's copy carries only in-frame clones and drops some. Of roughly 70,000 clones listed, approximately 90% are singletons. The sequenced sample was peripheral blood. These receptors came from a woman of 80 years or more with active COVID-19.

The genes are TRBV2 and TRBJ1-5; D is uncertain. The CDR3 is made up of 13 amino acids. Germline CDR1 and CDR2: SNHLY and FYNNEI. The V gene lost 10 bases and the J gene lost 5 bases, with 15 bases spanning the gap. The CDR3 loop reads CATKNFMDQPQHF. The CDR3 DNA reads as TGTGCCACCAAAAACTTCATGGATCAGCCCCAGCATTTT.

This clone is a singleton in its sample. V and J are TRBV6-5 and TRBJ2-2, with 8 positions matching TRBD2. The V gene's germline CDR1 is MNHEY and CDR2 SVGAGI. This CDR3 region has 15 residues. Losses at the gene ends were 2 bases for V and 6 bases for J; bases not matched to a gene: 5. The CDR3 DNA reads as TGTGCCAGCAGTTACCACGGGAGGGCCCCCGGGGAGCTGTTTTTT. This codes for CASSYHGRAPGELFF.